These 29 T cell receptor beta chains were sequenced from one sample in a study of blood T cell repertoires in COVID-19. The protocol was immunoSEQ multiplex PCR, while the TCRdb copy is restricted to in-frame clones and leaves out a portion. This table has 250,000 or so clones, about 80% appearing once. The specimen was peripheral blood. All receptors derive from a man aged 30 to 39 who had recovered from COVID-19.

The chain combines TRBV5-5 with TRBJ2-5; TRBD1 matches 7 bases. V was clipped by 3 bases and J by 2 bases; unmatched bases: 7. This CDR3 spans 15 amino acids. The germline gives CDR1 SGHKS, CDR2 YYEKEE (reference sequence). CDR3 sequence: CASSSDPGQQETQYF. CDR3 sequence (DNA): TGTGCCAGCAGCTCAGACCCGGGACAGCAAGAGACCCAGTACTTC.

This clone came up once. The rearrangement joins TRBV7-2 to TRBJ2-7, with D unresolved. V lost 4 bases and J lost 2, with 12 bases in between. This CDR3 spans 14 amino acids. CDR1 and CDR2 (germline): SGHTA, FQGNSA. For the CDR3, the DNA is TGTGCCAGCAGCTACCCTGGCGGAACCTACGAGCAGTACTTC. It encodes CASSYPGGTYEQYF.

A remark on this clone: The germline gene is not matched at one end of the junction; a read error may be the cause. The chain is built from TRBV5-1 and TRBJ2-1; TRBD1 matches at 12 bases. CDR3 length: 19 amino acids. The germline CDR1 and CDR2 sequences are SGHRS and YFSETQ. CDR3 bases: TGCGCCAGCAGGTTGGGGACAGGGGGCAGCCTGAGCTCCTACAATGAGCAGTTCTTC. Its translation is CASRLGTGGSLSSYNEQFF.

This clone was recorded only once. The V call is TRBV5-8, the J call TRBJ2-7, with TRBD2 as a possible D gene (5 bases). The CDR3 covers 13 residues. CDR1 is SGHTS and CDR2 is YDEGEE in the germline V gene. V gave up 0 bases and J gave up 2 bases, with 6 bases separating them. The CDR3 region is CASSLGLTYEQYF. CDR3 in DNA: TGTGCCAGCAGCTTGGGACTAACCTACGAGCAGTACTTC. The full variable domain, rest sourced from reference TRBV5-8 and TRBJ2-7, is EAGVTQSPTHLIKTRGQQATLRCSPISGHTSVYWYQQALGLGLQFLLWYDEGEERNRGNFPPRFSGRQFPNYSSELNVNALELEDSALYLCASSLGLTYEQYFGPGTRLTVT.

The chain joins TRBV5-6 to TRBJ2-7, with D tentatively TRBD1 (5 bases). Trimming pared 0 bases from V and 2 bases from J, leaving 9 bases between. Germline values: CDR1 SGHDT, CDR2 YYEEEE. The CDR3 contains 14 residues. The DNA of the CDR3 is TGTGCCAGCAGCTTGGATCTGGACACCTACGAGCAGTACTTC. This sequence encodes CASSLDLDTYEQYF.

The J gene is TRBJ1-1, the V gene TRBV5-1; a weak D match, TRBD1 (6 bases). Trimming removed 4 bases from V and 2 bases from J, with 12 bases in between. The CDR3 totals 14 residues. Germline V gene lookup returns CDR1 SGHRS and CDR2 YFSETQ. Written as DNA, the CDR3 is TGCGCCAGCAGCCAAACAGGGACAAACACTGAAGCTTTCTTT. Translated, it gives CASSQTGTNTEAFF.

This clone was detected only a few times. The genes are TRBV9 and TRBJ2-2; tentatively, D is TRBD1 (6 bases). Per the germline V gene, CDR1 is SGDLS and CDR2 is YYNGEE. This CDR3 has 14 amino acids. V shed 4 bases and J shed 7 bases, with 14 bases lying between them. The CDR3 DNA follows: TGTGCCAGCAGCACGGGGACAAGAGACGGGGAGCTGTTTTTT. Protein: CASSTGTRDGELFF.

J is TRBJ1-1 and V is TRBV10-3; D is unresolved. Trimming cost V 1 base and J 1 base, with 4 bases left between them. This CDR3 is built from 13 residues. Germline CDR1 is ENHRY and CDR2 is SYGVKD. CDR3: CAISELANTEAFF. CDR3 DNA: TGTGCCATCAGTGAGTTGGCGAACACTGAAGCTTTCTTT.

V gene TRBV5-4 combines with J gene TRBJ2-3; TRBD2 matches at 10 bases. Germline V gene lookup returns CDR1 SGHNT and CDR2 YYREEE (reference sequence). V lost 4 bases to trimming and J lost 3 bases; unmatched junction nucleotides: 11. The CDR3 contains 17 residues. The CDR3: CASSPGSLAGVTDTQYF. CDR3 nucleotides: TGTGCCAGCAGCCCCGGCTCGCTAGCGGGGGTGACAGATACGCAGTATTTT.

About this clone: Other nucleotide sequences in the sample specify the same CDR3. The chain employs TRBV7-9 and TRBJ1-5, with TRBD1 as a possible D gene (6 bases). Trimming left V 6 bases short and J 3 bases short, with 9 bases between. The germline V gene encodes CDR1 SEHNR and CDR2 FQNEAQ (reference sequence). The CDR3 contains 13 residues. The DNA of the CDR3 is TGTGCCAGCAGTTCAGGGGACAATCAGCCCCAGCATTTT. Translated, it gives CASSSGDNQPQHF.

In its sample, this clone was seen a few times. The gene calls are TRBV6-5 and TRBJ2-4; unclear D gene. The CDR3 is 14 amino acids. The V gene's germline CDR1 is MNHEY and CDR2 SVGAGI. V was cut by 7 bases and J by 0 bases, with 10 bases left in between. CDR3 protein: CASNLNLAKNIQYF. For the CDR3, the DNA is TGTGCCAGCAATCTAAACCTAGCCAAAAACATTCAGTACTTC.

The count of this clone is one. The J gene is TRBJ2-4, the V gene TRBV5-4; 7 bases are a match to TRBD1. The CDR3 loop spans 16 amino acids. Losses at the gene ends were 5 bases for V and 0 bases for J; bases not matched to a gene: 8. Per germline, CDR1 SGHNT and CDR2 YYREEE (reference sequence). This chain's CDR3 is CASSRGTAIAKNIQYF. Here the CDR3 DNA reads TGTGCCAGCAGTCGAGGGACAGCAATAGCCAAAAACATTCAGTACTTC.

V gene TRBV6-4 combines with J gene TRBJ2-2, with TRBD2 as a possible D gene (6 bases). Between the trimmed V and J ends, which lost 2 bases and 6 bases, there was a span of 7 bases. Germline CDR1 reads MRHNA; CDR2 reads SNTAGT. The CDR3 has 13 amino acids. This chain's CDR3 is CASSDREAGELFF. The CDR3 nucleotides read TGTGCCAGCAGTGACAGGGAGGCCGGGGAGCTGTTTTTT.

The CDR3 loop is CASADRGRGNEKLFF. CDR3 nucleotide sequence: TGTGCCAGCGCGGACAGGGGGCGCGGTAATGAAAAACTGTTTTTT. The chain uses TRBV2 and TRBJ1-4, with 11 bases lining up with TRBD1. The J segment lost 4 bases and the V segment lost 8 bases, leaving 6 bases of the junction unmatched. The CDR3 totals 15 residues. Germline V gene sequence: CDR1 SNHLY, CDR2 FYNNEI. Full variable domain (outside the CDR3, taken from reference TRBV2 and TRBJ1-4): EPEVTQTPSHQVTQMGQEVILRCVPISNHLYFYWYRQILGQKVEFLVSFYNNEISEKSEIFDDQFSVERPDGSNFTLKIRSTKLEDSAMYFCASADRGRGNEKLFFGSGTQLSVL.

The chain couples TRBV7-6 to TRBJ1-3, with 7 positions matching TRBD1. The CDR3 runs 15 residues. CDR1 SGHVS and CDR2 FNYEAQ come from the germline V gene. After removal of 4 bases from V and 4 bases from J, the junction contained 7 bases not matched to a gene. The CDR3 is CASSSTPGQGNTIYF. The CDR3 bases are TGTGCCAGCAGCTCTACACCGGGACAGGGAAACACCATATATTTT.

There are a few counts of this clone. The DNA of the CDR3 is TGTGCCAGTAGTACAGACAGGGATAACTATGGCTACACCTTC. Protein: CASSTDRDNYGYTF. This chain links TRBV19 with TRBJ1-2; 7 nucleotides align to TRBD1. Unmatched junction bases numbered 3, after V lost 4 bases and J lost 1 base. The CDR3 spans 14 residues. Germline V gene data show CDR1 as LNHDA and CDR2 as SQIVND (reference sequence).

A word on this clone: Other DNA sequences in this specimen translate into the identical CDR3. V usage is TRBV7-8 and J usage is TRBJ1-3; D gene uncertain. This CDR3 comprises 12 residues. Germline loops: CDR1 SGHVS, CDR2 FQNEAQ. With 3 bases removed from V and 4 bases from J, the gap between germline ends came to 4 bases. The CDR3 is CASSLSGNTIYF. Here the CDR3 DNA reads TGTGCCAGCAGCTTGTCGGGAAACACCATATATTTT. Using reference TRBV7-8 and TRBJ1-3 for the parts outside the CDR3, the full variable domain is GAGVSQSPRYKVAKRGQDVALRCDPISGHVSLFWYQQALGQGPEFLTYFQNEAQLDKSGLPSDRFFAERPEGSVSTLKIQRTQQEDSAVYLCASSLSGNTIYFGEGSWLTVV.

The chain combines TRBV5-1 with TRBJ2-2, with 9 bases that match TRBD1. This CDR3 is built from 15 residues. Germline-derived CDR1 and CDR2 are SGHRS and YFSETQ. Trimming cost V 6 bases and J 4 bases; bases outside gene matches: 7. The CDR3 is CASTQPGQGTGELFF. The CDR3 coding sequence is TGCGCCAGCACACAACCGGGACAGGGCACCGGGGAGCTGTTTTTT.

A few counts support this clone. The genes are TRBV5-4 and TRBJ2-1; D not resolved. The length of the CDR3 is 12 residues. Germline V gene data show CDR1 as SGHNT and CDR2 as YYREEE (reference sequence). Trimming removed 2 bases from V and 6 bases from J, with 6 bases in between. CDR3 in amino acids: CASSLGANEQFF. The CDR3 DNA is TGTGCCAGCAGCTTAGGAGCCAATGAGCAGTTCTTC.

With regard to this clone: This sequence may be a read error, since a much larger clone differs from it by one base. The chain has TRBV7-8 and TRBJ1-4, with 7 bases identical to TRBD1. CDR3 size: 15 residues. Trimming removed 2 bases from V and 0 bases from J; junction bases left unmatched: 0. CDR1 is SGHVS and CDR2 is FQNEAQ in the germline V gene. CDR3 DNA: TGTGCCAGCAGCTTACAGGGGGCAACTAATGAAAAACTGTTTTTT. This sequence encodes CASSLQGATNEKLFF.

The rearrangement uses TRBV3-1 (or the pseudogene TRBV3-2) and TRBJ2-7; 7 positions match TRBD1. The J segment lost 2 bases and the V segment lost 3 bases, leaving 1 base of the junction unmatched. Germline V lookup: CDR1 LGHDT, CDR2 YNNKEL (reference sequence). The CDR3 spans 13 residues. The CDR3 reads CASSQGTAYEQYF. CDR3 nucleotides: TGTGCCAGCAGCCAGGGGACAGCCTACGAGCAGTACTTC.

The chain links TRBV21-1 to TRBJ1-5. TRBV21-1 is shown as a pseudogene. The CDR3 is 13 residues long. CDR3 sequence reads: CAIGGHSNQPQHF. The DNA for the CDR3 is TGTGCCATAGGCGGCCATTCCAATCAGCCCCAGCATTTT.

This rearrangement joins TRBV2 to TRBJ1-3; 8 bases are a match to TRBD1. V trimming: 6 bases; J trimming: 2 bases; junction bases outside the gene matches: 3. The CDR3 has 14 residues. Germline V CDR1 and CDR2: SNHLY, FYNNEI. The CDR3 DNA reads TGTGCCAGCAGAACACAGGGGGCTGGAAACACCATATATTTT. It translates to CASRTQGAGNTIYF.

The chain combines TRBV28 with TRBJ1-5; maybe TRBD1 (5 bases). The CDR3 spans 14 residues. The germline V gene has CDR1 MDHEN and CDR2 SYDVKM. The germline V and J ends were trimmed by 10 bases and 6 bases, with 19 bases remaining between them. Here the CDR3 DNA reads TGTGCCATCAAAGGGGTTTCAATAAGTCAGCCCCAGCATTTT. It is translated as CAIKGVSISQPQHF.

V gene TRBV5-1 combines with J gene TRBJ2-1, with TRBD1 matching over 12 bases. There are 22 residues in the CDR3. V was pared by 4 bases and J by 4 bases, with 24 bases of the junction left unmatched. The germline V gene has CDR1 SGHRS and CDR2 YFSETQ. The chain's CDR3 is CASSHRTGTGGPITEIYNEQFF. Written as DNA, the CDR3 is TGCGCCAGCAGCCATAGGACCGGGACAGGGGGCCCCATAACTGAGATTTACAATGAGCAGTTCTTC.

The chain combines TRBV27 with TRBJ1-1, with D perhaps matching TRBD1 (5 bases). The germline V gene has CDR1 MNHEY and CDR2 SMNVEV (reference sequence). The V gene lost 0 bases and the J gene lost 4 bases, with 12 bases spanning the gap. The CDR3 totals 15 residues. DNA of the CDR3: TGTGCCAGCAGTTTATCGACGGGCGGGGGCACTGAAGCTTTCTTT. Translated, it gives CASSLSTGGGTEAFF.

The rearrangement uses TRBV19 and TRBJ1-1, with no clear D. CDR3 length equals 14 residues. The ends were cut back, 5 bases at V and 1 base at J, with 11 bases in the middle. The germline V gene encodes CDR1 LNHDA and CDR2 SQIVND (reference sequence). The CDR3 loop is CASSERQTNTEAFF. The CDR3 bases are TGTGCCAGTAGTGAGAGGCAGACGAACACTGAAGCTTTCTTT.

The rearrangement links TRBV5-1 to TRBJ2-3; TRBD2 is a possible D gene (5 bases). V lost 0 bases to trimming and J lost 2 bases, with 7 bases between them. CDR3 length equals 14 residues. In germline, CDR1 is SGHRS, CDR2 YFSETQ. CDR3 bases: TGCGCCAGCAGCTTGGATGGACTCACAGATACGCAGTATTTT. This encodes CASSLDGLTDTQYF. The variable domain in full, completed from reference TRBV5-1 and TRBJ2-3, reads KAGVTQTPRYLIKTRGQQVTLSCSPISGHRSVSWYQQTPGQGLQFLFEYFSETQRNKGNFPGRFSGRQFSNSRSEMNVSTLELGDSALYLCASSLDGLTDTQYFGPGTRLTVL.

This clone was detected once. The chain employs TRBV19 and TRBJ2-2, with D unresolved. The CDR3 has 12 residues. In germline, CDR1 is LNHDA, CDR2 SQIVND (reference sequence). Deletions cut 6 bases from V and 7 bases from J, with 9 bases between. CDR3 amino acids: CASRNSNGELFF. The CDR3 region has the DNA TGTGCCAGTAGAAATAGCAACGGGGAGCTGTTTTTT.